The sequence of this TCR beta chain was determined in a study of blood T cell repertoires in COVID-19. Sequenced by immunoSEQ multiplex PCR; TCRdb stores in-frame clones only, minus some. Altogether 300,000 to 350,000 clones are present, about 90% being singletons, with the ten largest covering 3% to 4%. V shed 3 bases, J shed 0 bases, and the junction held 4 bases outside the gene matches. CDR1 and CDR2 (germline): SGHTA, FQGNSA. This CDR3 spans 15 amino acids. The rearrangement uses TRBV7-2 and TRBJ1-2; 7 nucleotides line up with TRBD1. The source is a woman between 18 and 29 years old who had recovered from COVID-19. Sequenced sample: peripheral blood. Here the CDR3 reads CASSLSRGANYGYTF. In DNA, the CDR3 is TGTGCCAGCAGCTTGAGCAGGGGGGCTAACTATGGCTACACCTTC.